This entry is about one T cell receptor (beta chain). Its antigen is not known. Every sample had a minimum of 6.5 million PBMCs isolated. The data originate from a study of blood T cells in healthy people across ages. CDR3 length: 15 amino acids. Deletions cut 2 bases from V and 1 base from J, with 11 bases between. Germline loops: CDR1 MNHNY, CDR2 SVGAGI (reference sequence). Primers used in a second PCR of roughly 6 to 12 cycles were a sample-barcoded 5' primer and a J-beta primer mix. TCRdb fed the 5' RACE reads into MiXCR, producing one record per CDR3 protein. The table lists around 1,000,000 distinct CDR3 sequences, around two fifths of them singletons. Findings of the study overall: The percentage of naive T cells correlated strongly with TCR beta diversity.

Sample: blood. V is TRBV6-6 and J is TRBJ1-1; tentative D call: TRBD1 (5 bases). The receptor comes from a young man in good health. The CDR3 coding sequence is TGTGCCAGCAGTTACACCGGTGACAGGAACACTGAAGCTTTCTTT. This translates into CASSYTGDRNTEAFF.